The rows below give T cell receptor beta chains drawn from one sample of a study of T cells in localized non-small cell lung cancer. Method: immunoSEQ multiplex PCR; TCRdb's copy keeps in-frame clones and lacks some. The sample lists 25,000 to 30,000 clones; 80% to 95% were seen once. The source material was peripheral blood, sampled before any cancer treatment. These receptors were taken from a female donor older than 55 with stage I lung adenocarcinoma. Both conserved end residues are part of each CDR3. The order of the fields is V gene, D gene, J gene, clone size, CDR3 DNA, CDR3 protein. D genes are given only for firm matches. Not all rows give a size; the values are once, few, many and, for expanded clones, a class.

TRBV6-1,TRBD1,TRBJ2-2,once,TGTGCCAGCAGAATCGGACAGGGGTTCACCGGGGAGCTGTTTTTT,CASRIGQGFTGELFF
TRBV7-9,-,TRBJ1-1,-,TGTGCCAGCAGCCACATAAACACTGAAGCTTTCTTT,CASSHINTEAFF
TRBV2,-,TRBJ2-1,-,TGTGCCACAGGTATCTCCTACAATGAGCAGTTCTTC,CATGISYNEQFF
TRBV11-2,-,TRBJ1-5,-,TGTGCCAGCAGCTTTGATCGCAATCAGCCCCAGCATTTT,CASSFDRNQPQHF
TRBV7-7,TRBD1,TRBJ1-5,-,TGTGCTAGCGACAGGGATCAGCCCCAGCATTTT,CASDRDQPQHF
TRBV28,TRBD2,TRBJ2-1,-,TGTGCCAGCAGGCGGGCCACTAGCGGAACCTACAATGAGCAGTTCTTC,CASRRATSGTYNEQFF
TRBV7-9,TRBD2,TRBJ2-5,-,TGTGCCAGCAGCTTGGGCTCGGCGGGGGAAGAGACCCAGTACTTC,CASSLGSAGEETQYF
TRBV30,-,TRBJ2-5,-,TGTGCCTGGAGTAACCGGGAGACCCAGTACTTC,CAWSNRETQYF
TRBV28,TRBD2,TRBJ2-7,-,TGTGCCAGCGGCGGGACTACTCCCTACGAGCAGTACTTC,CASGGTTPYEQYF
TRBV19,-,TRBJ1-5,-,TGTGCCAGTAGCATAGGGGGGTTAAATCAGCCCCAGCATTTT,CASSIGGLNQPQHF
TRBV5-1,TRBD1,TRBJ1-1,-,TGCGCCACTCGGACAGGGGCGACGAACACTGAAGCTTTCTTT,CATRTGATNTEAFF
TRBV7-2,-,TRBJ2-2,-,TGTGCCAGCAGCGGTCAAGGGAGGAAGGGCTCCGGGGAGCTGTTTTTT,CASSGQGRKGSGELFF
TRBV7-9,TRBD1,TRBJ2-7,-,TGTGCCAGCAGAAGAGACAGGGAGTACGAGCAGTACTTC,CASRRDREYEQYF
TRBV15,-,TRBJ2-7,-,TGTGCCACCAGCAATAGACAGACCTACGAGCAGTACTTC,CATSNRQTYEQYF
TRBV4-1,TRBD1,TRBJ2-7,-,TGCGCCAGCAGTCTAACCGTGGGACAGGGAAAAGGGCAGTACTTC,CASSLTVGQGKGQYF
TRBV29-1,-,TRBJ1-4,once,TGCAGCGTTCGACAGAAAAATGAAAAACTGTTTTTT,CSVRQKNEKLFF
TRBV18,-,TRBJ1-1,-,TGTGCCAGCTCACCACTCGCAGACAACACTGAAGCTTTCTTT,CASSPLADNTEAFF
TRBV2,-,TRBJ1-3,once,TGTGCCAGCCAGATGACGGGGGCTGGAAACACCATATATTTT,CASQMTGAGNTIYF
TRBV27,TRBD1,TRBJ1-6,-,TGTGCCAGCAGTCCACAGGGACAGTTGAATTCACCCCTCCACTTT,CASSPQGQLNSPLHF
TRBV9,-,TRBJ1-4,-,TGTGCCAGCAGCGTAGCTACCCCCACGACGAGGCGGAGTGAAAAACTGTTTTTT,CASSVATPTTRRSEKLFF
TRBV6-5,-,TRBJ2-3,-,TGTGCCAGCAGTTACTCAACGGGGGTCACAGATACGCAGTATTTT,CASSYSTGVTDTQYF
TRBV5-1,TRBD1,TRBJ2-7,-,TGCGCCAGCAGCCGTGTACAGGGGGCGTTGAACGAGCAGTACTTC,CASSRVQGALNEQYF
TRBV28,-,TRBJ2-6,-,TGTGCCAGCAGTAGGGCGGAACTCTCTGGGGCCAACGTCCTGACTTTC,CASSRAELSGANVLTF
TRBV27,TRBD2,TRBJ2-3,once,TGTGCCAGCAGTTTATCCTCTCCTAGCGGGGGGGCCAAAGATACGCAGTATTTT,CASSLSSPSGGAKDTQYF
TRBV6-5,-,TRBJ1-4,-,TGTGCCAGCAGTTCCCGTAATGAAAAACTGTTTTTT,CASSSRNEKLFF
TRBV5-1,-,TRBJ2-2,once,TGCGCCAGCAGCTTAGCCGTGGACACCGGGGAGCTGTTTTTT,CASSLAVDTGELFF
TRBV30,-,TRBJ1-4,-,TGTGCCTGGAGTGCGCGGGTGGGTGAAAAACTGTTTTTT,CAWSARVGEKLFF
TRBV2,-,TRBJ1-5,once,TGTGCCAGCAGTGATAAGGTGAGGAATCAGCCCCAGCATTTT,CASSDKVRNQPQHF
TRBV7-9,-,TRBJ1-1,-,TGTGCCAGTGCCCAGGGCGAGAACACTGAAGCTTTCTTT,CASAQGENTEAFF
TRBV27,-,TRBJ1-6,-,TGTGCCAGCAGTATAGGGCCTGCACATAATTCACCCCTCCACTTT,CASSIGPAHNSPLHF
TRBV9,-,TRBJ1-1,-,TGTGCCAGCAGCGTAGAAGCGAACACTGAAGCTTTCTTT,CASSVEANTEAFF
TRBV5-6,-,TRBJ1-1,-,TGTGCCAGCAGCTTCATGGGGCAGGCGGAGTACACTGAAGCTTTCTTT,CASSFMGQAEYTEAFF
TRBV10-1,-,TRBJ1-1,once,TGCGCCAGCAGTGATCTGAACACTGAAGCTTTCTTT,CASSDLNTEAFF
TRBV5-1,TRBD1,TRBJ1-1,-,TGCGCCAGCAGCACCTCAAACAACCCATTAGTAAAACAGGGGGCAGCTTTCTTT,CASSTSNNPLVKQGAAFF
TRBV7-8,-,TRBJ2-7,-,TGTGCCAGCAGCTCCAGAACAGGCCGCGTGGAGCAGTACTTC,CASSSRTGRVEQYF
TRBV7-2,-,TRBJ2-3,-,TGTGCCAGCAGCTTAAATCCCCGGGACGGGCAGTATTTT,CASSLNPRDGQYF
TRBV6-4,TRBD1,TRBJ1-1,-,TGTGCCAGCAGCTACAGGGGGCTCTTGACTGAAGCTTTCTTT,CASSYRGLLTEAFF
TRBV2,-,TRBJ2-7,-,TGTGCCAGCAGTCTGGACAGCCCGGTCGAGCAGTACTTC,CASSLDSPVEQYF
TRBV10-3,TRBD2,TRBJ2-7,-,TGTGCCATCAGTGGCGGGAGTCCCTACGAGCAGTACTTC,CAISGGSPYEQYF
TRBV6-1,TRBD1,TRBJ2-7,-,TGTGCCAGCAGTGAAGCAGGGACAGTCGCTTACTTC,CASSEAGTVAYF
TRBV5-1,-,TRBJ2-2,-,TGCGCCAGCAGCTTGGGGTTGATGGGGGCCACCGGGGAGCTGTTTTTT,CASSLGLMGATGELFF
TRBV11-2,-,TRBJ1-3,once,TGTGCCAGCAGCTTAGACAGGGGCCATGGAAACACCATATATTTT,CASSLDRGHGNTIYF
TRBV28,-,TRBJ2-4,-,TGTGCCAGCAGTTTGAAGCAAACCTTAGCCAAAAACATTCAGTACTTC,CASSLKQTLAKNIQYF
TRBV7-8,-,TRBJ2-5,-,TGTGCCAGCAGCTTAGTCGGTGGGAGTTCCGGAGAGACCCAGTACTTC,CASSLVGGSSGETQYF
TRBV14,-,TRBJ1-1,-,TGTGCCAGCAGCCGGGCATGGGGCAGCATGAACACTGAAGCTTTCTTT,CASSRAWGSMNTEAFF
TRBV7-9,TRBD1,TRBJ1-2,-,TGTGCCAGCAGCGCAAGACAGGGTGACTATGGCTACACCTTC,CASSARQGDYGYTF
TRBV11-1,TRBD1,TRBJ2-7,-,TGTGCCAGCAGCCCGATGGGACAGCCCTACGAGCAGTACTTC,CASSPMGQPYEQYF
TRBV18,TRBD1,TRBJ2-1,-,TGTGCCAGCTCACCACCTTCGGGACAGGGGGACAATGAGCAGTTCTTC,CASSPPSGQGDNEQFF
TRBV6-5,-,TRBJ1-3,large,TGTGCCAGCAGTTACAACTCTGGAAACACCATATATTTT,CASSYNSGNTIYF
TRBV25-1,TRBD2,TRBJ2-3,once,TGTGCCAGCAGTGGACAGCGGGGACTTGGGACAGATACGCAGTATTTT,CASSGQRGLGTDTQYF